These T cell receptor beta chains were read from a single sample in a study of CD8+CD57+ T cells in acquired aplastic anemia. A single record per CDR3 protein comes from TCRdb applying MiXCR to the reads. Of about 180,000 distinct CDR3 sequences detected, 47% appear once; the ten largest clones hold under 1.2%. Source material: sorted CD4+, CD8+, or CD8+CD57+ T cells (not recorded which) from PBMCs. The receptors were gathered from a human donor with aplastic anemia. CDR3s include the opening cysteine and the closing phenylalanine or tryptophan. D genes are given only for firm matches. Part of the rows lack a size; the others show once, few, many or a class for expanded clones.

j_call clone_size v_call d_call cdr3_aa cdr3_nt
TRBJ2-3 . TRBV24-1 TRBD2 CATSGSSGRPDTQYF TGTGCCACCAGTGGTTCTAGCGGGCGGCCAGATACGCAGTATTTT
TRBJ2-2 many TRBV5-1 TRBD1 CASSFDRGLLFF TGCGCCAGCAGCTTCGACAGGGGGCTGCTGTTTTTT
TRBJ1-5 many TRBV15 . CATSRGGHTNQPQHF TGTGCCACCAGCAGAGGGGGCCATACCAATCAGCCCCAGCATTTT
TRBJ1-3 . TRBV19 . CASSIGGASGNTIYF TGTGCCAGTAGTATCGGTGGGGCCTCTGGAAACACCATATATTTT
TRBJ1-1 many TRBV14 TRBD1 CASSHYRGQYTEAFF TGTGCCAGCAGCCACTACAGGGGGCAGTACACTGAAGCTTTCTTT
TRBJ1-4 . TRBV7-8 TRBD1 CASRGQRNEKLFF TGTGCCAGCAGGGGACAGCGTAATGAAAAACTGTTTTTT
TRBJ2-7 . TRBV24-1 . CATSGEAGVYEQYF TGTGCCACCAGTGGGGAGGCAGGCGTCTACGAGCAGTACTTC
TRBJ1-3 many TRBV2 . CASSDLQGSGNTIYF TGTGCCAGCAGTGACCTACAGGGTTCCGGAAACACCATATATTTT
TRBJ1-2 many TRBV2 . CASSEMQGYGYTF TGTGCCAGCAGTGAAATGCAGGGCTATGGCTACACCTTC
TRBJ2-5 many TRBV20-1 . CSARPGAVLETQYF TGCAGTGCGAGACCGGGGGCGGTTTTGGAGACCCAGTACTTC
TRBJ2-7 . TRBV29-1 TRBD2 CSVVLAGHSYEQYF TGCAGCGTTGTTCTAGCGGGACATTCCTACGAGCAGTACTTC
TRBJ2-3 many TRBV20-1 . CSATLRSTDTQYF TGCAGTGCTACCCTACGAAGCACAGATACGCAGTATTTT
TRBJ2-2 . TRBV2 . CASSGYAGRTGELFF TGTGCCAGCAGCGGATATGCAGGGCGAACCGGGGAGCTGTTTTTT
TRBJ2-5 many TRBV18 . CASSPDRQETQYF TGTGCCAGCTCACCGGACAGACAAGAGACCCAGTACTTC
TRBJ2-2 many TRBV4-3 TRBD1 CASSQEDRSNTGELFF TGCGCCAGCAGCCAAGAGGACAGGTCGAACACCGGGGAGCTGTTTTTT
TRBJ2-3 . TRBV2 . CASSYSESTDTQYF TGTGCCAGCAGTTACTCGGAAAGTACAGATACGCAGTATTTT
TRBJ2-7 . TRBV7-2 TRBD2 CASSLATSGGYEQYF TGTGCCAGCAGCTTAGCGACTAGCGGGGGCTACGAGCAGTACTTC
TRBJ2-7 once TRBV12-3/TRBV12-4 . CASSLALAGFRHEQYF TGTGCCAGCAGTTTAGCGCTGGCTGGATTCCGCCACGAGCAGTACTTC
TRBJ2-3 many TRBV10-3 . CAIRAGGVTDTQYF TGTGCCATCAGGGCAGGGGGGGTTACAGATACGCAGTATTTT
TRBJ2-5 . TRBV7-3 TRBD2 CASSLSRLAGGQETQYF TGTGCCAGCAGCTTATCCCGACTAGCGGGGGGGCAAGAGACCCAGTACTTC
TRBJ1-1 . TRBV2 . CASSEYGYLVAFF TGTGCCAGCAGTGAATATGGTTATTTAGTGGCTTTCTTT
TRBJ1-2 many TRBV20-1 . CSARAAQGRSYTF TGCAGTGCCAGAGCAGCCCAAGGCCGAAGCTACACCTTC
TRBJ1-2 many TRBV5-5 . CASTPGSSLLRNYGYTF TGTGCCAGCACTCCAGGGTCCTCTCTACTTAGGAACTATGGCTACACCTTC
TRBJ1-3 medium-sized TRBV2 TRBD1 CASKGTVSGNTIYF TGTGCCAGCAAAGGGACAGTCTCTGGAAACACCATATATTTT
TRBJ2-7 . TRBV10-2 TRBD2 CASSPTSGAYYEQYF TGCGCCAGCAGCCCGACTAGCGGGGCGTACTACGAGCAGTACTTC
TRBJ2-1 . TRBV7-3 . CASSWVVGNEQFF TGTGCCAGCAGCTGGGTGGTGGGGAATGAGCAGTTCTTC
TRBJ2-3 many TRBV5-1 . CASSREIADTQYF TGCGCCAGCAGCCGGGAGATCGCAGATACGCAGTATTTT
TRBJ1-1 . TRBV29-1 . CSANSRMNTEAFF TGCAGCGCAAATTCTAGAATGAACACTGAAGCTTTCTTT
TRBJ1-2 . TRBV11-1 . CASSFYICSARGQGGTF .
TRBJ2-7 . TRBV2 . CTRARGNEQYF TGTACCCGGGCTAGGGGAAACGAGCAGTACTTC
TRBJ1-1 . TRBV7-8 . CASSSRVGTNTEAFF TGTGCCAGCAGCTCTAGGGTTGGCACGAACACTGAAGCTTTCTTT
TRBJ2-1 . TRBV10-1 . CASSEPLGDEQFF TGCGCCAGCAGTGAACCCCTCGGCGATGAGCAGTTCTTC
TRBJ1-1 . TRBV10-3 . CAISESSQGLTEAFF TGTGCCATCAGTGAGTCGAGTCAGGGGTTAACTGAAGCTTTCTTT